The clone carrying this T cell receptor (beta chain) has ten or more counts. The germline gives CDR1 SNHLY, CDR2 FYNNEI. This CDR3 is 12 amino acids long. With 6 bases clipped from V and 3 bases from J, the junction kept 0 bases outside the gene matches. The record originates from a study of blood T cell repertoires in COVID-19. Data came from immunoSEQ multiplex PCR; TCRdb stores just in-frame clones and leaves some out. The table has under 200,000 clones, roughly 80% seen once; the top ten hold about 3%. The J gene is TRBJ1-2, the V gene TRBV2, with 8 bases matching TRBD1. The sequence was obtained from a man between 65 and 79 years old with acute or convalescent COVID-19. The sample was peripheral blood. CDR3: CASRDRDYGYTF. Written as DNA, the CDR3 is TGTGCCAGCAGGGACAGGGACTATGGCTACACCTTC.